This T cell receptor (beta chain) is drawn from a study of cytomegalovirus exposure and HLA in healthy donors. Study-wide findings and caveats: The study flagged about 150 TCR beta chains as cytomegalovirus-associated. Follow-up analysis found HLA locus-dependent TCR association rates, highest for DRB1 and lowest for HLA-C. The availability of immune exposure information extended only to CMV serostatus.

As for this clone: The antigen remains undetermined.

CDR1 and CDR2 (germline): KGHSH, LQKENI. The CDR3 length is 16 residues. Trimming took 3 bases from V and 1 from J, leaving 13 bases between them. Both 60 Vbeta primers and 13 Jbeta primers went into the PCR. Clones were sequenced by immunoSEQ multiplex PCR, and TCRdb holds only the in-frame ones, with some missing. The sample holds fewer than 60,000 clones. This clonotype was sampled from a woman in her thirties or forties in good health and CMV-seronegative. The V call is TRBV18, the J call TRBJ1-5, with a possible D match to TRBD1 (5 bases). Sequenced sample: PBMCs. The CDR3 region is CASSPGRGGSNQPQHF. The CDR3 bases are TGTGCCAGCTCACCGGGGAGGGGCGGGAGCAATCAGCCCCAGCATTTT. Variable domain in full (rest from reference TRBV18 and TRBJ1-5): NAGVMQNPRHLVRRRGQEARLRCSPMKGHSHVYWYRQLPEEGLKFMVYLQKENIIDESGMPKERFSAEFPKEGPSILRIQQVVRGDSAAYFCASSPGRGGSNQPQHFGDGTRLSIL.